These T cell receptor beta chains were read from a single sample in a study of blood T cells in healthy people across ages. MiXCR was run by TCRdb on the 5' RACE reads, yielding one entry per CDR3 protein. The sample includes about 2 million distinct CDR3 sequences, about 50% of them seen just once. The sequencing input was blood. The receptors here all came from a woman aged 40-49 years in good health. Each CDR3 is given with its conserved first and last residue. Fields, in order: V gene, J gene, D gene, clone size, CDR3 DNA, CDR3 protein. The D gene is left open where the match is weak. A clone size is listed for some rows: how often the clone was seen (once, few, many), or a class if it is expanded.

TRBV5-6,TRBJ2-3,.,.,TGTGCCAGCAGCATCGGGACGTCAGATACGCAGTATTTT,CASSIGTSDTQYF
TRBV6-5,TRBJ2-4,.,.,TGTGCCAGCAGTGAAGGGGAACAGCGCATTCAGTACTTC,CASSEGEQRIQYF
TRBV11-2,TRBJ2-1,.,.,TGTGCCAGCAGCCTCCTCTGGACAGACAATGAGCAGTTCTTC,CASSLLWTDNEQFF
TRBV4-1,TRBJ2-1,.,.,TGCGCCAGCAGCCAAGGGGGTGCCCGTGCGGATGAGCAGTTCTTT,CASSQGGARADEQFF
TRBV5-5,TRBJ1-2,.,.,TGTGCCAGCAGCTTTTCAGGACAGACAGCTTATGGCTACACCTTC,CASSFSGQTAYGYTF
TRBV7-8,TRBJ2-4,.,few,TGTGCCAGCAGCTTAGCGCAACAGGGAACCAAAAACATTCAGTACTTC,CASSLAQQGTKNIQYF
TRBV20-1,TRBJ2-4,.,.,TGCAGTGCTAGTTATTCGGGGGTTGCCTACAATGAGCAGTACTTC,CSASYSGVAYNEQYF
TRBV20-1,TRBJ2-3,TRBD2,.,TGCAGTGCTAGAGGAAGGACTAGCAGCGTCGTCCCAGATACGCAGTATTTT,CSARGRTSSVVPDTQYF
TRBV24-1,TRBJ2-5,.,.,TGTGCCACCAGTGATGGGCAGCTCCAAGAGACCCAGTACTTC,CATSDGQLQETQYF
TRBV12-3/TRBV12-4,TRBJ1-4,TRBD1,.,TGTGCCAGCAATATAATGGACAGGGGAGAAAAACTGTTTTTT,CASNIMDRGEKLFF
TRBV7-9,TRBJ1-6,.,.,TGTGCCAGCAGCGGCAGGGAATATAATTCACCCCTCCACTTT,CASSGREYNSPLHF
TRBV4-1,TRBJ1-1,TRBD1,few,TGCGCCAGCAGCCATTCTTTACAGGGGGTGAACACTGAAGCTTTCTTT,CASSHSLQGVNTEAFF
TRBV24-1,TRBJ2-4,.,.,TGTGCCACCAGTGATGCCAGGGCGGCGGACATTCAGTACTTC,CATSDARAADIQYF
TRBV5-5,TRBJ2-1,TRBD1,.,TGTGCCAGCAGCTTGGGGGGGACAGGCATACCCTACAATGAGCAGTTCTTC,CASSLGGTGIPYNEQFF